The 5 T cell receptor beta chains in this list originate from one sample, sequenced in a study of T cell repertoires in cytomegalovirus infection. TCRdb reanalysed the reads using MiXCR and keeps one entry per CDR3 protein. The sample includes approximately 630,000 distinct CDR3 sequences, approximately 24% of them seen just once. Sequenced sample: CD8+ T cells from PBMCs. These receptors were collected from a human donor in good health (CMV status not recorded). Some clones in this sample may be carry-over from other donors' samples.

The rearrangement joins TRBV20-1 to TRBJ1-2; D is possibly TRBD1 (6 bases). Between the trimmed V and J ends, which lost 5 bases and 1 base, there was a span of 14 bases. CDR3 length: 14 amino acids. Germline V lookup: CDR1 DFQATT, CDR2 SNEGSKA (reference sequence). CDR3 region: CSALTGQRNYGYTF. The DNA of the CDR3 is TGCAGTGCTCTAACGGGACAACGTAACTATGGCTACACCTTC.

This chain joins TRBV6-6 and TRBJ2-1; 9 bases map to TRBD2. There are 15 residues in the CDR3. V was pared by 0 bases and J by 15 bases, with 12 bases of the junction left unmatched. From germline, CDR1 is MNHNY and CDR2 SVGAGI (reference sequence). The CDR3 is CASSYSQRGDFETFF. In nucleotides, the CDR3 is TGTGCCAGCAGTTACTCCCAGCGGGGGGACTTCGAGACGTTCTTC.

Comment on this clonotype: A junction end diverges from the germline sequence, so it may reflect a read error. This rearrangement joins TRBV7-2 to TRBJ1-4; possible D gene TRBD1, 5 bases. Per the germline V gene, CDR1 is SGHTA and CDR2 is FQGNSA. This CDR3 contains 15 residues. CDR3 amino acids: CASSSLFGANEKPFF. The DNA for the CDR3 is TGTGCCAGCAGCTCCCTTTTCGGGGCAAATGAAAAACCGTTTTTT.

Turning to this clonotype: Compared with germline, one end of the junction differs, possibly owing to a read error. The chain employs TRBV13 and TRBJ1-1; the match to TRBD1 covers 7 bases. There are 14 residues in the CDR3. Germline lookup yields CDR1 PRHDT and CDR2 FYEKMQ (reference sequence). Here the CDR3 reads CVSSPGRGYTEAFF. In DNA, the CDR3 is TGTGTCAGCAGCCCCGGCAGGGGGTACACTGAAGCTTTCTTT.

V and J are TRBV20-1 and TRBJ2-1; TRBD1 matches 9 bases. Germline assignment: CDR1 DFQATT and CDR2 SNEGSKA (reference sequence). The J segment lost 4 bases and the V segment lost 2 bases, leaving 9 bases of the junction unmatched. This CDR3 contains 16 residues. CDR3 loop: CSARTPGQGKYNEQFF. CDR3 sequence (DNA): TGCAGTGCTAGAACCCCAGGACAGGGGAAATACAATGAGCAGTTCTTC.